A selection of T cell receptor beta chains follows, all from one sample in a study of beta chain features in type 1 diabetes. Libraries were prepared by immunoSEQ multiplex PCR; TCRdb keeps only in-frame clonotypes and omits some of them. The table lists about 160,000 clones, just over 9% of them singletons. Sequenced input: central memory CD4+ T cells from blood. Source of these receptors: a woman aged 18 to 35 in good health. The CDR3 runs from the conserved cysteine through the conserved F or W. D genes are given only for firm matches. Rows may omit the clone size; those that give it use once, few, many or a size class.

V,D,J,size,CDR3,DNA
TRBV6-5,.,TRBJ2-3,few,CASASRTDTQYF,TGTGCCAGCGCATCTAGAACAGATACGCAGTATTTT
TRBV27,.,TRBJ2-7,.,CASSSPDSLYEQYF,TGTGCCAGCAGTTCGCCGGACAGTCTATACGAGCAGTACTTC
TRBV5-1,TRBD1,TRBJ2-5,.,CASSSRRTGAGETQYF,TGCGCCAGCAGCTCCCGAAGGACAGGGGCAGGGGAGACCCAGTACTTC
TRBV25-1,TRBD1,TRBJ2-3,few,CASSVGQGPDTQYF,TGTGCCAGCAGTGTCGGACAGGGACCAGATACGCAGTATTTT
TRBV18,TRBD2,TRBJ2-1,few,CASSPASGGASDEQFF,TGTGCCAGCTCACCCGCTAGCGGGGGGGCATCCGATGAGCAGTTCTTC
TRBV5-4,TRBD2,TRBJ2-3,.,CASRGQSGRADTQYF,TGTGCCAGCAGAGGACAAAGCGGGAGGGCAGATACGCAGTATTTT
TRBV11-2,.,TRBJ1-1,.,CASSGYRDTEAFF,TGTGCCAGCAGCGGTTACAGGGACACTGAAGCTTTCTTT
TRBV14,.,TRBJ2-7,.,CASSQGEWEQYF,TGTGCCAGCAGCCAAGGGGAGTGGGAGCAGTACTTC
TRBV18,.,TRBJ2-3,.,CASSPMERGTDTQYF,TGTGCCAGCTCACCGATGGAGAGGGGGACAGATACGCAGTATTTT
TRBV29-1,TRBD1,TRBJ2-1,few,CSVDAGTGIDEQFF,TGCAGCGTTGATGCTGGGACAGGGATCGATGAGCAGTTCTTC
TRBV6-5,.,TRBJ2-7,few,CASSDARFYEQYF,TGTGCCAGCAGTGACGCGAGGTTCTACGAGCAGTACTTC
TRBV9,TRBD1,TRBJ2-2,.,CASSVGPGPGQGNTGELFF,TGTGCCAGCAGCGTAGGTCCGGGACCGGGACAGGGGAACACCGGGGAGCTGTTTTTT
TRBV25-1,.,TRBJ2-5,few,CASSDPGRETQYF,TGTGCCAGCTCCGACCCGGGTAGGGAGACCCAGTACTTC
TRBV2,TRBD1,TRBJ1-5,.,CASSLDRVSQPQHF,TGTGCCAGCAGCCTCGACAGGGTCTCTCAGCCCCAGCATTTT
TRBV13,TRBD1,TRBJ1-1,few,CASSLRDRGTEAFF,TGTGCCAGCAGCTTAAGGGACAGGGGGACTGAAGCTTTCTTT
TRBV9,.,TRBJ1-1,few,CASSVGGLQNTEAFF,TGTGCCAGCAGCGTAGGGGGGCTACAGAACACTGAAGCTTTCTTT